This passage covers 9 T cell receptor beta chains from one sample sequenced in a study of cytomegalovirus exposure and HLA in healthy donors. 60 Vbeta and 13 Jbeta primers were used in PCR. The assay was immunoSEQ multiplex PCR, and TCRdb's table has in-frame clones only and misses some. The table shows some 120,000 clones, with around three quarters occurring only once. Input material: PBMCs. Every receptor here comes from a young woman in good health and CMV-seropositive.

This chain links TRBV7-9 with TRBJ1-1; no firm D call. Germline loops: CDR1 SEHNR, CDR2 FQNEAQ (reference sequence). Trimming took off 7 bases at V and 3 bases at J, with 12 bases between the two ends. The CDR3 consists of 13 residues. CDR3 DNA sequence: TGTGCCAGCAACCAGGACGGGGACACTGAAGCTTTCTTT. Its translation is CASNQDGDTEAFF.

CDR3 amino acids: CATSLVTGLAGDFNEQYF. DNA for the CDR3: TGTGCCACAAGCTTAGTAACGGGACTAGCGGGCGACTTCAACGAGCAGTACTTC. This sequence joins TRBV7-5 and TRBJ2-7; the D call of TRBD2 is as the table states it, not checked on the DNA. TRBV7-5 is a pseudogene locus. CDR3 length equals 18 residues.

The chain employs TRBV6-5 and TRBJ1-1; no clear D gene. V lost 6 bases, J lost 2 bases, and 7 bases lay in between. The CDR3 is made up of 12 amino acids. In germline, CDR1 is MNHEY, CDR2 SVGAGI. CDR3 in amino acids: CASRRINTEAFF. In nucleotides, the CDR3 is TGTGCCAGCAGGAGAATAAACACTGAAGCTTTCTTT.

The V gene is TRBV28, the J gene TRBJ1-2; no clear D. CDR1 is MDHEN, CDR2 SYDVKM, per germline. With 5 bases removed from V and 5 bases from J, the gap between germline ends came to 15 bases. This CDR3 is built from 14 residues. The CDR3 DNA is TGTGCCAGCAGTCAACCAGTGAAAGTTTATGGCTACACCTTC. Translated: CASSQPVKVYGYTF.

This clone appeared a single time. CDR3 sequence: CASGPGNQPQHF. CDR3 nucleotides: TGTGCTAGTGGTCCGGGAAACCAGCCCCAGCATTTT. The chain recombines TRBV12-5 with TRBJ1-5; D is ambiguous. The CDR3 runs 12 residues. V lost 5 bases and J lost 7, with 9 bases in between. Germline V lookup: CDR1 LGHNT, CDR2 FRNRAP.

This clone was found a few times. The chain combines TRBV7-8 with TRBJ1-5; 9 bases map to TRBD1. The CDR3 loop spans 17 amino acids. The germline gives CDR1 SGHVS, CDR2 FQNEAQ. The V and J ends lost 3 bases and 0 bases, in that order; junction bases with no gene match: 6. Here the CDR3 reads CASSLRTGVNSNQPQHF. The CDR3 nucleotides are TGTGCCAGCAGCTTGAGGACAGGGGTCAATAGCAATCAGCCCCAGCATTTT.

This clone has just a few counts. The chain combines TRBV5-4 with TRBJ2-7; the match to TRBD2 covers 16 bases. V shed 4 bases and J 5 bases; nucleotides not matched to a gene: 6. This CDR3 comprises 16 residues. Germline V gene lookup returns CDR1 SGHNT and CDR2 YYREEE (reference sequence). Here the CDR3 DNA reads TGTGCCAGCAGCGCGGGACTAGCGGGAGGGAAGAACGAGCAGTACTTC. Amino acid sequence: CASSAGLAGGKNEQYF.

This chain links TRBV10-3 with TRBJ1-4; D possibly corresponds to TRBD1 (5 bases). CDR1 and CDR2 (germline): ENHRY, SYGVKD. The CDR3 totals 14 residues. V shed 3 bases and J shed 8 bases, with 13 bases lying between them. The CDR3 DNA reads TGTGCCATCAGTGAACGAGGGAGGGGCGAAAAACTGTTTTTT. It yields the protein CAISERGRGEKLFF.

V usage is TRBV30 and J usage is TRBJ1-6, with a weak D call TRBD1 (6 bases). V was clipped by 8 bases and J by 5 bases, with 13 bases between them. The CDR3 spans 13 residues. Germline lookup yields CDR1 GTSNPN and CDR2 SVGIG (reference sequence). The CDR3 here is CAQEQGHNSPLHF. As DNA, the CDR3 is TGTGCCCAGGAACAGGGCCATAATTCACCCCTCCACTTT.